Listed below are T cell receptor beta chains from one sample, sequenced in a study of blood T cell repertoires in COVID-19. Produced via immunoSEQ multiplex PCR; TCRdb's table is partial and in-frame only. Here the sample spans roughly 290,000 clones, approximately 85% being singletons. The sequenced sample was PBMCs or T cells enriched from blood (not recorded which). All receptors derive from a man aged 25 to 40 who had recovered from COVID-19. Both conserved end residues are part of each CDR3. Fields, in order: V gene, D gene, clone size, J gene, CDR3 DNA, CDR3 protein. D genes are given only for firm matches. Rows give clone size only sometimes, using once, few, many, or a class for an expanded clone.

>TRBV14|TRBD2|NA|TRBJ2-3
TGTGCCAGCAGCCAAGAGTCGCGGGGGAGCACAGATACGCAGTATTTT
CASSQESRGSTDTQYF
>TRBV5-6|NA|once|TRBJ1-3
TGTGCCAGCAGCTTAACTCTCTCTGGAAACACCATATATTTT
CASSLTLSGNTIYF
>TRBV7-2|TRBD2|NA|TRBJ2-5
TGTGCCAGCAGCCAAATAGCGGGAACTCAAGAGACCCAGTACTTC
CASSQIAGTQETQYF
>TRBV2|TRBD1|NA|TRBJ1-6
TGTGCCAGCAGCCTCCGGGACAGAAATTCACCCCTCCACTTT
CASSLRDRNSPLHF
>TRBV19|NA|NA|TRBJ1-1
TGTGCCAGTAGTATAGGAGTTATGAACACTGAAGCTTTCTTT
CASSIGVMNTEAFF
>TRBV2|TRBD1|NA|TRBJ1-2
TGTGCCAGCAGTGCGACAGGGGGTAGCTATGGCTACACCTTC
CASSATGGSYGYTF
>TRBV3-1/TRBV3-2|NA|NA|TRBJ1-6
TGTGCCAGCAGTCCGCAGGGCGCCTCCTATAATTCACCCCTCCACTTT
CASSPQGASYNSPLHF
>TRBV23-1|NA|NA|TRBJ2-6
TGCGCCAGCATTCTCTCCGGGACTTGCTCTGGGGCCAACGTCCTGACTTTC
CASILSGTCSGANVLTF
>TRBV7-6|NA|NA|TRBJ1-6
TGTGCCAGCAGCGAACTCCCCGGGGAGAATTCACCCCTCCACTTT
CASSELPGENSPLHF
>TRBV10-3|TRBD1|NA|TRBJ1-2
TGTGCCATCTCCACAGGGGGATATGGCTACACCTTC
CAISTGGYGYTF
>TRBV29-1|TRBD2|NA|TRBJ2-1
TGCAGCGTTGAAGGGGAGCGGGGGGCCAGCAATGAGCAGTTCTTC
CSVEGERGASNEQFF
>TRBV9|NA|NA|TRBJ2-2
TGTGCCAGCAGCGTACTATGGAGCTCGTTTACCGGGGAGCTGTTTTTT
CASSVLWSSFTGELFF
>TRBV5-8|NA|NA|TRBJ1-1
TGTGCCAGCAGTCGGGGTTTGAACACTGAAGCTTTCTTT
CASSRGLNTEAFF
>TRBV7-9|NA|NA|TRBJ1-4
TGTGCCAGCAGCTTTTCCGGGAATGAAAAACTGTTTTTT
CASSFSGNEKLFF
>TRBV5-1|TRBD2|NA|TRBJ2-2
TGCGCCAGCAGCTTGTCTCTAGCGGGGGCCAGCACCGGGGAGCTGTTTTTT
CASSLSLAGASTGELFF
>TRBV4-3|NA|NA|TRBJ1-6
TGCGCCAGCAGCCAATCTGGGACGGGGGATTCACCCCTCCACTTT
CASSQSGTGDSPLHF
>TRBV4-1|TRBD1|NA|TRBJ1-1
TGCGCCAGCAGCCACGGACAGGGGTTGAACACTGAAGCTTTCTTT
CASSHGQGLNTEAFF
>TRBV18|TRBD1|few|TRBJ1-1
TGTGCCAGCTCACCACGGACAGGGGACACTGAAGCTTTCTTT
CASSPRTGDTEAFF
>TRBV9|TRBD2|NA|TRBJ2-1
TGTGCCAGCAGCGCGACTAGCGGCTACAATGAGCAGTTCTTC
CASSATSGYNEQFF
>TRBV6-4|NA|NA|TRBJ2-3
TGTGCCAGCAGCTTGAAGCCCCACAGGGTTGCCACAGATACGCAGTATTTT
CASSLKPHRVATDTQYF
>TRBV5-6|NA|NA|TRBJ2-7
TGTGCCAGCAGCTTGACAGAAGGTGAGCAGTACTTC
CASSLTEGEQYF
>TRBV5-1|TRBD2|few|TRBJ2-1
TGCGCCAGCAGGAAGGCGGGGGGCTCCTACAATGAGCAGTTCTTC
CASRKAGGSYNEQFF
>TRBV10-3|NA|NA|TRBJ1-2
TGTGCCATCAGTGGGTCCTTTAACTATGGCTACACCTTC
CAISGSFNYGYTF
>TRBV30|NA|NA|TRBJ2-7
TGTGCCTGGACCAATCCCCCCAGGGGCGAGCAGTACTTC
CAWTNPPRGEQYF
>TRBV7-2|NA|NA|TRBJ2-3
TGTGCCAGCAGCCAAATGGGGCTACTGGATACGCAGTATTTT
CASSQMGLLDTQYF
>TRBV5-1|TRBD2|NA|TRBJ2-1
TGCGCCAGCAGCTTGGTCAGCGGGGGGCTAGCCTACAATGAGCAGTTCTTC
CASSLVSGGLAYNEQFF
>TRBV2|NA|NA|TRBJ1-5
TGTGCCAGTAGAGGCGGGACCAATCAGCCCCAGCATTTT
CASRGGTNQPQHF
>TRBV9|NA|NA|TRBJ2-1
TGTGCCAGCAGCGTATCGACAGGGAGGAATGAGCAGTTCTTC
CASSVSTGRNEQFF
>TRBV7-2|NA|NA|TRBJ2-1
TGTGCCAGCAGCCGCCGGAGCGGTTGGGATGAGCAGTTCTTC
CASSRRSGWDEQFF
>TRBV19|NA|NA|TRBJ1-2
TGTGCCAGTAGTATCCACTCGACAGAGAAACGGATCTATGGCTACACCTTC
CASSIHSTEKRIYGYTF
>TRBV5-1|NA|once|TRBJ1-2
TGCGCCAGCAGCTTTGGGGCGTCGAACTATGGCTACACCTTC
CASSFGASNYGYTF
>TRBV3-1/TRBV3-2|TRBD1|NA|TRBJ2-1
TGTGCCAGCAGCGGGCTACCGGGACAGGGAGGTGAGCAGTTCTTC
CASSGLPGQGGEQFF
>TRBV4-1|TRBD2|once|TRBJ2-3
TGCGCCAGCAGCCAAGCCGCGGCTAGCGGGCGCACAGATACGCAGTATTTT
CASSQAAASGRTDTQYF
>TRBV4-2|NA|NA|TRBJ2-7
TGTGCCAGCAGCCAAGATGTCGGCTATCAGGCAATCTACGAGCAGTACTTC
CASSQDVGYQAIYEQYF
>TRBV5-1|NA|NA|TRBJ1-3
TGCGCCAGCAGCCCGGGACTAATCTCTGGAAACACCATATATTTT
CASSPGLISGNTIYF
>TRBV10-3|NA|NA|TRBJ1-3
TGTGCCATCAGTGAGTCGGGCGTTCCGGGAAACACCATATATTTT
CAISESGVPGNTIYF
>TRBV7-2|TRBD1|NA|TRBJ2-3
TGTGCCAGCAGCTCCCCCTCCGGGACAGGGGGCTTGCATACGCAGTATTTT
CASSSPSGTGGLHTQYF
>TRBV7-2|TRBD2|NA|TRBJ2-1
TGTGCCAGCAGCGTACTAGCGGGGGCCCTCTACAATGAGCAGTTCTTC
CASSVLAGALYNEQFF
>TRBV18|TRBD1|NA|TRBJ2-2
TGTGCCAGCTCACTCGACAGGGGTCCTACCGGGGAGCTGTTTTTT
CASSLDRGPTGELFF
>TRBV5-4|NA|NA|TRBJ1-1
TGTGCCAGCAGCCACAACCCTACAGAAAACACTGAAGCTTTCTTT
CASSHNPTENTEAFF
>TRBV19|TRBD2|NA|TRBJ2-5
TGTGCCAGTAGTATATGGACTAGCGGGCAAGAGACCCAGTACTTC
CASSIWTSGQETQYF
>TRBV10-3|TRBD1|NA|TRBJ1-2
TGTGCCATCAGTGAGTCGGGACAGGGAGGGAACTATGGCTACACCTTC
CAISESGQGGNYGYTF
>TRBV5-8|NA|NA|TRBJ2-3
TGTGCCAGCAGCTCGGGACTTGCCCGAGATACGCAGTATTTT
CASSSGLARDTQYF
>TRBV7-2|TRBD1|few|TRBJ1-1
TGTGCCAGCAGCTACGGACAGGGGAGCACTGAAGCTTTCTTT
CASSYGQGSTEAFF
>TRBV19|TRBD1|NA|TRBJ1-3
TGTGCCAGTAGTTCCTTTACCGGACAGGCTGGAAACACCATATATTTT
CASSSFTGQAGNTIYF
>TRBV19|TRBD2|once|TRBJ2-5
TGTGCCTCAGGCGGGGGGGCTTGGGAGACCCAGTACTTC
CASGGGAWETQYF
>TRBV29-1|NA|NA|TRBJ2-5
TGCAGCGTCCCCCGTATGGGGAGCGAGACCCAGTACTTC
CSVPRMGSETQYF
>TRBV7-9|NA|NA|TRBJ1-5
TGTGCCAGCAGCTTATTTAGGGGCGGCAATCAGCCCCAGCATTTT
CASSLFRGGNQPQHF
>TRBV7-9|NA|few|TRBJ1-6
TGTGCCAGCAGGATACCAGGGAACAATTCACCCCTCCACTTT
CASRIPGNNSPLHF
>TRBV12-3/TRBV12-4|NA|NA|TRBJ1-1
TGTGCCAGCAGTTTAAGCGAAGTACAAGCTTTCTTT
CASSLSEVQAFF
>TRBV6-2/TRBV6-3|NA|once|TRBJ2-7
TGTGCCAGCAGTTACGTGGAGGCACCCTACGAGCAGTACTTC
CASSYVEAPYEQYF
>TRBV4-3|NA|NA|TRBJ2-2
TGCGCCAGCAGCCAGGCCCTGCATCTCACCGGGGAGCTGTTTTTT
CASSQALHLTGELFF
>TRBV25-1|NA|once|TRBJ1-2
TGTGCCAGCAGACTGGACAGTTCTGAAGGCTACACCTTC
CASRLDSSEGYTF